The rows below give T cell receptor beta chains drawn from one sample of a study of beta chain features in type 1 diabetes. Data came from immunoSEQ multiplex PCR; TCRdb stores just in-frame clones and leaves some out. The sample contains about 930,000 clones, 15% to 20% of which appear only once. The sequencing input was naive CD4+ T cells from blood. These receptors came from a young woman in good health. Both conserved end residues are part of each CDR3. The D gene is left open where the match is weak. Where a row states a size, it is once, few, many or the class of an expanded clone; other rows omit it.

D: TRBD1
V: TRBV5-1
size: few
J: TRBJ2-6
DNA: TGCGCCAGCAGCTTGATGGGGGACAGATCCAACTCTGGGGCCAACGTCCTGACTTTC
CDR3: CASSLMGDRSNSGANVLTF

D: .
V: TRBV6-6
size: few
J: TRBJ2-7
DNA: TGTGCCAGCAGTTCCCGGGACTACGAGCAGTACTTC
CDR3: CASSSRDYEQYF

D: .
V: TRBV4-2
size: .
J: TRBJ2-5
DNA: TGTGCCAGCAGCCAGAAAACCGACAGGCCGTGGGGCCAGTACTTC
CDR3: CASSQKTDRPWGQYF

D: TRBD1
V: TRBV7-2
size: .
J: TRBJ2-7
DNA: TGTGCCAGCAGCCCCTGGACAGGGCCCTACGAGCAGTACTTC
CDR3: CASSPWTGPYEQYF

D: .
V: TRBV2
size: .
J: TRBJ2-2
DNA: TGTGCCAGCAGTGAAAACGGTATCCGCACCGGGGAGCTGTTTTTT
CDR3: CASSENGIRTGELFF

D: .
V: TRBV11-1
size: .
J: TRBJ2-5
DNA: TGTGCCAGCAGCGAACAAGAGACCCAGTACTTC
CDR3: CASSEQETQYF

D: TRBD1
V: TRBV18
size: few
J: TRBJ2-2
DNA: TGTGCCAGCTCACCAGGACAGGGGGAGACCGGGGAGCTGTTTTTT
CDR3: CASSPGQGETGELFF

D: TRBD1
V: TRBV19
size: .
J: TRBJ1-5
DNA: TGTGCCAGTAGTATCGGACAGGGTAAAGGTCAGCCCCAGCATTTT
CDR3: CASSIGQGKGQPQHF

D: .
V: TRBV2
size: few
J: TRBJ2-7
DNA: TGTGCCAGCAAAGGGGTCGGAGCCTACGAGCAGTACTTC
CDR3: CASKGVGAYEQYF

D: .
V: TRBV6-5
size: few
J: TRBJ2-7
DNA: TGTGCCAGCAGTGCCCAGGGGCGTTACTACGAGCAGTACTTC
CDR3: CASSAQGRYYEQYF

D: .
V: TRBV7-8
size: few
J: TRBJ2-2
DNA: TGTGCCAGCAGCCCCTTGGCGAGCGGAAACACCGGGGAGCTGTTTTTT
CDR3: CASSPLASGNTGELFF

D: .
V: TRBV19
size: few
J: TRBJ2-2
DNA: TGTGCCAGTAGTTGGACGGCCGGCGGGGAGCTGTTTTTT
CDR3: CASSWTAGGELFF

D: TRBD2
V: TRBV6-1
size: few
J: TRBJ2-7
DNA: TGTGCCAGCACCCGCGGGAGGGCCTACGAGCAGTACTTC
CDR3: CASTRGRAYEQYF

D: .
V: TRBV6-6
size: few
J: TRBJ2-7
DNA: TGTGCCAGCAGTTTTCGGGCAGGGTTCGAGCAGTACTTC
CDR3: CASSFRAGFEQYF

D: TRBD2
V: TRBV18
size: .
J: TRBJ2-7
DNA: TGTGCCAGCTCACCGGGGGGACTAGCGGGATACGAGCAGTACTTC
CDR3: CASSPGGLAGYEQYF

D: .
V: TRBV7-2
size: .
J: TRBJ2-7
DNA: TGTGCCAGCAGCCGTCGTCCAAACCTTTACGGGCAGTACTTC
CDR3: CASSRRPNLYGQYF

D: TRBD1
V: TRBV28
size: .
J: TRBJ1-1
DNA: TGTGCCAGCAGTCGATTTCGACAGGGTAACACTGAAGCTTTCTTT
CDR3: CASSRFRQGNTEAFF

D: TRBD2
V: TRBV23-1
size: few
J: TRBJ2-3
DNA: TGCGCCAGCAGTCCTATGCGGGGGTCAACAGATACGCAGTATTTT
CDR3: CASSPMRGSTDTQYF

D: .
V: TRBV5-4
size: .
J: TRBJ1-1
DNA: TGTGCCAGCAGCCCCGACATCGGGCGAAGGTCCACTGAAGCTTTCTTT
CDR3: CASSPDIGRRSTEAFF

D: .
V: TRBV28
size: .
J: TRBJ1-1
DNA: TGTGCCAGCCTGAACAGGGCTGTGAAAAAGGCTTTCTTT
CDR3: CASLNRAVKKAFF

D: .
V: TRBV29-1
size: .
J: TRBJ1-2
DNA: TGCAGCGCCACAAGGGACGGCTATGGCTACACCTTC
CDR3: CSATRDGYGYTF

D: .
V: TRBV7-2
size: .
J: TRBJ2-1
DNA: TGTGCCAGCAGGTCTAGCGTCTACAATGAGCAGTTCTTC
CDR3: CASRSSVYNEQFF

D: .
V: TRBV5-1
size: few
J: TRBJ2-7
DNA: TGCGCCAGCAGCTTGGTGGGACACGAGCAGTACTTC
CDR3: CASSLVGHEQYF

D: TRBD1
V: TRBV10-3
size: .
J: TRBJ1-1
DNA: TGTGCCATCAGTGGGTACAGGGGGAACACTGAAGCTTTCTTT
CDR3: CAISGYRGNTEAFF

D: .
V: TRBV28
size: few
J: TRBJ2-3
DNA: TGTGCCAGCAGTAGAATGGGGACGGCTAGCACAGATACGCAGTATTTT
CDR3: CASSRMGTASTDTQYF

D: .
V: TRBV7-9
size: few
J: TRBJ1-4
DNA: TGTGCCAGCAGTGGCAGGGGTGGCGATGAAAAACTGTTTTTT
CDR3: CASSGRGGDEKLFF

D: .
V: TRBV6-5
size: few
J: TRBJ1-4
DNA: TGTGCCAGCAGTTACAACAGCGCAGAAAAACTGTTTTTT
CDR3: CASSYNSAEKLFF

D: .
V: TRBV7-2
size: .
J: TRBJ1-1
DNA: TGTGCCAGCAGCTTATCTGGGGACACTGAAGCTTTCTTT
CDR3: CASSLSGDTEAFF

D: .
V: TRBV7-2
size: few
J: TRBJ2-2
DNA: TGTGCCAGCAGCTTAGCTCAGGCGAACACCGGGGAGCTGTTTTTT
CDR3: CASSLAQANTGELFF

D: .
V: TRBV18
size: few
J: TRBJ2-1
DNA: TGTGCCAGCTCACCATCGGGCCAGCGCTCCTACAATGAGCAGTTCTTC
CDR3: CASSPSGQRSYNEQFF

D: .
V: TRBV10-3
size: many
J: TRBJ2-4
DNA: TGTGCCATCAGTGAAGGGTCCAAAAACATTCAGTACTTC
CDR3: CAISEGSKNIQYF

D: TRBD1
V: TRBV6-5
size: few
J: TRBJ1-2
DNA: TGTGCCAGCAGCCTTACAGGGACAGGGGTTGGCTACACCTTC
CDR3: CASSLTGTGVGYTF

D: .
V: TRBV7-2
size: .
J: TRBJ2-2
DNA: TGTGCCAGCAGCCCTTCGAACACCGGGGAGCTGTTTTTT
CDR3: CASSPSNTGELFF

D: TRBD2
V: TRBV10-2
size: .
J: TRBJ2-7
DNA: TGCGCCAGCACGCTAGCGGGATCCGACGAGCAGTACTTC
CDR3: CASTLAGSDEQYF

D: .
V: TRBV7-9
size: few
J: TRBJ2-7
DNA: TGTGCCAGCAGCCCCGGGGACGAGCAGTACTTC
CDR3: CASSPGDEQYF

D: .
V: TRBV6-6
size: few
J: TRBJ1-2
DNA: TGTGCCAGCAGTAAATCCCCAGGCTACACCTTC
CDR3: CASSKSPGYTF

D: TRBD2
V: TRBV27
size: few
J: TRBJ2-7
DNA: TGTGCCAGCAGTCGACTAGCGGGGAGCTACGAGCAGTACTTC
CDR3: CASSRLAGSYEQYF

D: .
V: TRBV4-2
size: few
J: TRBJ2-1
DNA: TGTGCCAGCAGCCCCCTCGGGTCACTTCACAATGAGCAGTTCTTC
CDR3: CASSPLGSLHNEQFF

D: TRBD1
V: TRBV5-6
size: few
J: TRBJ1-5
DNA: TGTGCCAGCAGCTTGGCTCTGGGACAGCAGCATTTT
CDR3: CASSLALGQQHF

D: .
V: TRBV6-1
size: .
J: TRBJ2-7
DNA: TGTGCCAGCAGTGCGACTCCGGGACTCTTCTTTGTGCAGTACTTC
CDR3: CASSATPGLFFVQYF

D: TRBD1
V: TRBV29-1
size: few
J: TRBJ2-7
DNA: TGCAGCGTTGAGCACCGGGACAGGGTTGACGAGCAGTACTTC
CDR3: CSVEHRDRVDEQYF

D: .
V: TRBV5-4
size: few
J: TRBJ2-5
DNA: TGTGCCAGCAGCGCCGAGTACCAAGAGACCCAGTACTTC
CDR3: CASSAEYQETQYF

D: .
V: TRBV28
size: .
J: TRBJ1-5
DNA: TGTGCCAGCGTTCAAGCAGGGGTCAATCGCCGCAATCAGCCCCAGCATTTT
CDR3: CASVQAGVNRRNQPQHF

D: .
V: TRBV5-1
size: few
J: TRBJ2-5
DNA: TGCGCCAGCAGCCCCCTGGGGGCAGGGCAAGAGACCCAGTACTTC
CDR3: CASSPLGAGQETQYF

D: .
V: TRBV7-2
size: .
J: TRBJ2-7
DNA: TGTGCCAGCAGCTTAACTCGCGGTGGCGAGCAGTACTTC
CDR3: CASSLTRGGEQYF

D: .
V: TRBV18
size: few
J: TRBJ2-6
DNA: TGTGCCAGCTCGTACTCTGGGGCCAACGTCCTGACTTTC
CDR3: CASSYSGANVLTF

D: TRBD2
V: TRBV11-2
size: .
J: TRBJ2-3
DNA: TGTGCCAGCGGTCCGGTGGCGGGAGGGGAAGATACGCAGTATTTT
CDR3: CASGPVAGGEDTQYF

D: .
V: TRBV9
size: .
J: TRBJ2-7
DNA: TGTGCCAGCAGCGTATTATCATTGGGTGAGCAGTACTTC
CDR3: CASSVLSLGEQYF

D: .
V: TRBV18
size: few
J: TRBJ2-1
DNA: TGTGCCAGCTCTCAGGACCTCTACAATGAGCAGTTCTTC
CDR3: CASSQDLYNEQFF

D: TRBD1
V: TRBV15
size: few
J: TRBJ1-2
DNA: TGTGCCACCAGCGGGCGAACAGGGGGCTATCATCGCTACACCTTC
CDR3: CATSGRTGGYHRYTF

D: .
V: TRBV27
size: .
J: TRBJ1-3
DNA: TGTGCCAGTTCGGCGTGGGGGTACTCTGGAAACACCATATATTTT
CDR3: CASSAWGYSGNTIYF

D: TRBD1
V: TRBV28
size: few
J: TRBJ1-5
DNA: TGTGCCAGCAGTTTTTCGACAGGGACGGTGGGCAATCAGCCCCAGCATTTT
CDR3: CASSFSTGTVGNQPQHF

D: TRBD2
V: TRBV19
size: few
J: TRBJ2-4
DNA: TGTGCCAGTAGTAATCTCGAGACTAGCGGGAGCTATGGCAAAAACATTCAGTACTTC
CDR3: CASSNLETSGSYGKNIQYF

D: TRBD1
V: TRBV18
size: .
J: TRBJ1-1
DNA: TGTGCCAGCTCACAAGCCGGACAGGGGGAGATCGGTTCGGTGAACACTGAAGCTTTCTTT
CDR3: CASSQAGQGEIGSVNTEAFF